The clone carrying this T cell receptor (beta chain) has at least ten counts. The data were taken from a study of regulatory T cells in long-lasting Graves disease. Time point indicated: newly diagnosed GD, antithyroid drugs for less than 3 months. Construction of the TCR library relied on RNA isolated from PBMCs. TCR beta libraries were built with iRepertoire HTBI primers and Arm-PCR of CDR3 regions. TCRdb reprocessed the multiplex PCR reads with MiXCR, giving one entry per CDR3 protein. The table shows a few hundred thousand distinct CDR3 sequences, with about an eighth occurring only once. After removal of 6 bases from V and 0 bases from J, the junction contained 8 bases not matched to a gene. The CDR3 runs to 15 residues. Germline assignment: CDR1 SNHLY and CDR2 FYNNEI. Separately, the same data were catalogued under a study of T cells in Graves' hyperthyroidism and ophthalmopathy. That work states: Most expanded thyroid clonotypes above 0.001 also appeared in blood.

The sample in question was peripheral blood mononuclear cells (PBMCs), obtained at new diagnosis, from a patient treated with antithyroid drugs. The gene calls are TRBV2 and TRBJ2-7; TRBD1 agrees at 7 bases. The receptor comes from a woman younger than 35 with Graves disease. The DNA of the CDR3 is TGTGCCAGCAGGAGAGGGGGACAGAGCTCCTACGAGCAGTACTTC. Translated: CASRRGGQSSYEQYF.